These 9 T cell receptor beta chains were sequenced from one sample in a study of T cell clonotyping in hematopoietic cell transplantation (dated by TCRdb to the early 2020s). In the paper's terms, the time point label means: 100 days after allo-HCT. Libraries came from the immunoSEQ multiplex PCR assay. TCRdb re-hosts the immuneACCESS table, in-frame sequences only. Its copies lack some clones; in the studies checked, an unresolved V gene accounts for under half of them, and the cause for the rest is not known. The sample contains about 9,200 clones, approximately 97% of them found a single time. Together, the top ten hold 2% to 3% of the sample. The material was peripheral blood mononuclear cells, obtained 100 days after allogeneic stem cell transplant. The receptors were gathered from a male patient between 60 and 69 years old who had an allogeneic stem cell transplant from a related donor, so the T cells may come from the graft donor. Some clones in this sample may be carry-over from other donors' samples.

CDR3 nucleotides: TGTGCCTGGTCCCTTCAACAGGGGAGGTACGAGCAGTACTTC. It is translated as CAWSLQQGRYEQYF. The chain joins TRBV30 to TRBJ2-7; D perhaps matches TRBD1 (7 bases). This CDR3 has 14 amino acids. Trimming stripped 5 bases from V and 4 bases from J, with 18 bases between. CDR1 and CDR2 (germline): GTSNPN, SVGIG (reference sequence).

In this sample, this clone turned up once. CDR3 protein: CASSFGRSYYGYTF. Here the CDR3 DNA reads TGTGCCAGCAGCTTCGGACGGTCTTACTATGGCTACACCTTC. V is TRBV5-6 and J is TRBJ1-2; no firm D call. This CDR3 region has 14 residues. The germline V gene encodes CDR1 SGHDT and CDR2 YYEEEE. Trimming stripped 2 bases from V and 3 bases from J, with 11 bases between.

This chain connects TRBV27 to TRBJ1-5; D may be TRBD1 (6 bases). The CDR3 totals 16 residues. Germline CDR1 is MNHEY and CDR2 is SMNVEV (reference sequence). V was shortened by 7 bases and J by 1 base, with 17 bases between the two germline ends. CDR3 region: CASNTFVRGSNQPQHF. The CDR3 coding sequence is TGTGCCAGCAATACATTCGTCAGGGGAAGCAATCAGCCCCAGCATTTT.

The chain carries TRBV28 and TRBJ2-2; 9 nucleotides align to TRBD1. Germline CDR1 is MDHEN and CDR2 is SYDVKM. There are 17 residues in the CDR3. V was clipped by 6 bases and J by 5 bases; unmatched bases: 13. The CDR3, as DNA: TGTGCCAGCAGACGTCCCGGGACAGGGTTGGGGACCGGGGAGCTGTTTTTT. The encoded protein is CASRRPGTGLGTGELFF.

The V gene is TRBV19, the J gene TRBJ2-3; D is unclear. CDR1 is LNHDA, CDR2 SQIVND, per germline (reference sequence). Between the trimmed V and J ends, which lost 2 bases and 5 bases, there was a span of 8 bases. The CDR3 length is 13 residues. The DNA of the CDR3 is TGTGCCAGTAGTATAAGGCGGATAGATACGCAGTATTTT. This sequence encodes CASSIRRIDTQYF.

This chain links TRBV29-1 with TRBJ1-6; D unresolved. Germline V gives CDR1 SQVTM, CDR2 ANQGSEA. Trimming left V 4 bases short and J 0 bases short, with 7 bases between. This CDR3 is 14 amino acids long. The CDR3 protein is CSVAISSYNSPLHF. CDR3 sequence (DNA): TGCAGCGTTGCGATAAGCTCCTATAATTCACCCCTCCACTTT.

CDR3 DNA: TGCGCCAGCAGCCAAAGGGAAGGGGCTGGAAACACCATATATTTT. This sequence encodes CASSQREGAGNTIYF. This chain connects TRBV4-3 to TRBJ1-3; D might be TRBD1 (5 bases). V was pared by 2 bases and J by 2 bases, with 10 bases between. The germline CDR1 and CDR2 sequences are LGHNA and YSLEER. There are 15 residues in the CDR3.

This chain links TRBV20-1 with TRBJ2-5; no firm D call. The CDR3 sequence is 10 residues long. Per germline, CDR1 DFQATT and CDR2 SNEGSKA (reference sequence). The germline V and J ends were trimmed by 1 base and 4 bases, with 1 base remaining between them. The CDR3 protein is CSARGETQYF. The CDR3 DNA sequence: TGCAGTGCTAGAGGAGAGACCCAGTACTTC.

Remarks on this clone: The junction does not match germline at one end; this may be a read error. The rearrangement uses TRBV7-7 and TRBJ2-3; 8 bases align to TRBD1. The CDR3 is 16 residues long. Germline lookup yields CDR1 SSHAT and CDR2 FNYEAQ (reference sequence). The CDR3 DNA is TGTGCTAGCAGCTCAACGACAGGGGCTAGCACAGATACGCAGTATTTT. It encodes CASSSTTGASTDTQYF.